This T cell receptor (beta chain) stems from a study of T cell responses to AZD1222 COVID-19 vaccine. Overall study findings and caveats: Every sample of the repertoires postdated the peak T cell response. Baseline seropositivity characterized only six AZD1222 recipients. A reported finding is that nearly half of spike-specific TCRs target unmutated variant regions.

Only one count was recorded for this clone. Its specificity is unknown. The V gene's germline CDR1 is KGHSH and CDR2 LQKENI. The CDR3 length is 18 residues. V trimming: 2 bases; J trimming: 0 bases; junction bases outside the gene matches: 10. Clones were sequenced by immunoSEQ multiplex PCR, and TCRdb holds only the in-frame ones, with some missing. The repertoire includes roughly 140,000 clones, about 93% of them detected once, and 5% sits in the top ten. The chain couples TRBV18 to TRBJ1-5, with 7 nucleotides matching TRBD1. The sequencing used peripheral blood, collected on day 0 of AZD1222 vaccination. The sequence derives from an adult in good health. In nucleotides, the CDR3 is TGTGCCAGCTCACCAACCCGGACAGGCGGAGGTAGCAATCAGCCCCAGCATTTT. This encodes CASSPTRTGGGSNQPQHF.